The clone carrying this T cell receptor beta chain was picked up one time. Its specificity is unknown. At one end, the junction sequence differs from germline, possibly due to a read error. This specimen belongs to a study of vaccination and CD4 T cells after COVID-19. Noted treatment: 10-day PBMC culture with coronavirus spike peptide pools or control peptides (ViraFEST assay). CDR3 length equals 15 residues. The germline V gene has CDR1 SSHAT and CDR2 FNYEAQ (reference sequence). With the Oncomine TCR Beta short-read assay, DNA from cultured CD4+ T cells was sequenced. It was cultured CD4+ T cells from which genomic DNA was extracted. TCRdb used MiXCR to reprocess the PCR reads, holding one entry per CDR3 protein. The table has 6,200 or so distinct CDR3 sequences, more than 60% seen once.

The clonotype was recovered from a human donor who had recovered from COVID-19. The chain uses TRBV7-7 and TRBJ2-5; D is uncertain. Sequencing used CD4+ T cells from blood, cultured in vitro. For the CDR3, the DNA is TGTGCTAGCAGCTTACTAATTGGTGCGGAAGAGACCCAGTACTTC. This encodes CASSLLIGAEETQYF.